The clone carrying this T cell receptor beta chain was detected a few times. No antigen is known for it. This record comes from a study of regulatory T cells in long-lasting Graves disease. Study-wide results and limits: TRBV28, TRBJ1-2 and TRBJ2-5 emerged as the favored segments in persistent disease. Persistent patients had more shared public clonotypes (around 2,500) than new patients (about 920).

Time point in this sample: newly diagnosed GD, antithyroid drugs for less than 3 months. PBMC-extracted RNA yielded the TCR library. V was clipped by 8 bases and J by 0 bases, with 12 bases between them. Germline V lookup: CDR1 MNHEY, CDR2 SVGEGT. The CDR3 is made up of 14 amino acids. Construction of the TCR beta libraries employed iRepertoire HTBI primers in conjunction with Arm-PCR of CDR3 regions. Each CDR3 protein gets one entry after TCRdb re-called the multiplex PCR reads with MiXCR. The profile shows around 400,000 distinct CDR3 sequences, 15% to 17% of them singletons. The sequence was collected from a female donor with Graves disease. The chain combines TRBV6-2 or TRBV6-3 with TRBJ2-3; D might be TRBD2 (7 bases). This material consisted of peripheral blood mononuclear cells (PBMCs), taken at new diagnosis, from a patient treated with antithyroid drugs. CDR3 sequence reads: CASLRGPSTDTQYF. The DNA for the CDR3 is TGTGCCAGCCTGCGGGGGCCGAGCACAGATACGCAGTATTTT.